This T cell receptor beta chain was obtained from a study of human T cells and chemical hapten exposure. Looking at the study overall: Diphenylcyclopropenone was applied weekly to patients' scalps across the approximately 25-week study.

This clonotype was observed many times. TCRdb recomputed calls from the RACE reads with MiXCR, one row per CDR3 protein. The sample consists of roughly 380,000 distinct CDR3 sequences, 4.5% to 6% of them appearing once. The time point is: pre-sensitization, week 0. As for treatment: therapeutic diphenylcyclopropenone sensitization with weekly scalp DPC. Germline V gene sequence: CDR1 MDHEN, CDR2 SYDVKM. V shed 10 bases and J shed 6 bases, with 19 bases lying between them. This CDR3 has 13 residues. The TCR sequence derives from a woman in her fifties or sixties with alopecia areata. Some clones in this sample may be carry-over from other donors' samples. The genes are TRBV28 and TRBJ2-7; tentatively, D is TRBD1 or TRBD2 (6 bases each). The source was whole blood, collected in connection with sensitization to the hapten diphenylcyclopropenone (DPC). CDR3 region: CAIRPGAPSEQYF. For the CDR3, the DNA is TGTGCCATCCGGCCGGGGGCGCCCAGCGAGCAGTACTTC. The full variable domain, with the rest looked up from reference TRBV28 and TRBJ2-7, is DVKVTQSSRYLVKRTGEKVFLECVQDMDHENMFWYRQDPGLGLRLIYFSYDVKMKEKGDIPEGYSVSREKKERFSLILESASTNQTSMYLCAIRPGAPSEQYFGPGTRLTVT.